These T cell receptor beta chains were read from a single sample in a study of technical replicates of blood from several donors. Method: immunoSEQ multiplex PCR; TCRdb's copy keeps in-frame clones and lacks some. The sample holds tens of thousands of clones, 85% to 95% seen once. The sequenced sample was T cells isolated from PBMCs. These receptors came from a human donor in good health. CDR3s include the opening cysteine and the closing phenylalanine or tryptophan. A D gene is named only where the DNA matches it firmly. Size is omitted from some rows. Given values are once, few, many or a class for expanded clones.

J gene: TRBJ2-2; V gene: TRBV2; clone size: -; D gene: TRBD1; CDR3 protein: CASSELRTGLTGELFF; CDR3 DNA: TGTGCCAGCAGTGAACTGAGGACAGGGTTAACCGGGGAGCTGTTTTTT
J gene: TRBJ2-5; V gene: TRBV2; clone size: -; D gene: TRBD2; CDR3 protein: CASTPRTSGETQYF; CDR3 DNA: TGTGCCAGCACCCCTCGGACTAGCGGAGAGACCCAGTACTTC
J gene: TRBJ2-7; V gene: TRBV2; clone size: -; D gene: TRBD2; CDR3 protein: CASKGRGTYEQYF; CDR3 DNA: TGTGCCAGCAAGGGGAGGGGCACTTACGAGCAGTACTTC
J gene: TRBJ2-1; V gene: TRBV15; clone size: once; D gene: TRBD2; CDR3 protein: CATHGTSGGYEQFF; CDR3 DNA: TGTGCCACCCACGGGACTAGCGGGGGTTATGAGCAGTTCTTC
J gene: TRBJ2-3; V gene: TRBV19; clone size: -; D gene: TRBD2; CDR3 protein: CASSIPGTSGNDTQYF; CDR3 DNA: TGTGCCAGTAGTATCCCCGGGACTAGCGGGAATGATACGCAGTATTTT
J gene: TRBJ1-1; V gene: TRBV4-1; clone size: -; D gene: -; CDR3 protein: CASSRVGGGTEAFF; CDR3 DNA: TGCGCCAGCAGCCGAGTAGGGGGGGGCACTGAAGCTTTCTTT
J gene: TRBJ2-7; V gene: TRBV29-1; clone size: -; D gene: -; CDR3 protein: CSVTGERSYEQYF; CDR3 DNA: TGCAGCGTTACGGGGGAGCGGTCCTACGAGCAGTACTTC
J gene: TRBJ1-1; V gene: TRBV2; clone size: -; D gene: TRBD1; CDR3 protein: CASGGQGPTITEAFF; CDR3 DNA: TGTGCCAGCGGGGGACAGGGCCCAACTATCACTGAAGCTTTCTTT
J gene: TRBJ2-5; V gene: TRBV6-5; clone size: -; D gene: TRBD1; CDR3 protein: CASRGQTQETQYF; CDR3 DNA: TGTGCCAGCAGGGGACAGACCCAAGAGACCCAGTACTTC
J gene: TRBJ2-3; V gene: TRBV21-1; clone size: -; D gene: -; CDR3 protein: CASSNGRRTSASTDTQYF; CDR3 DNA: TGTGCCAGCAGCAATGGGCGCAGGACTAGTGCTAGCACAGATACGCAGTATTTT
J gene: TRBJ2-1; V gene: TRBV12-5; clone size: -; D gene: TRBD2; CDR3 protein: CASGQGLAVNEQFF; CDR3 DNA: TGTGCTAGTGGTCAGGGACTAGCGGTCAATGAGCAGTTCTTC
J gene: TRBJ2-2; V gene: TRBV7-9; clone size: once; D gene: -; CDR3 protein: CASSLRVQGRNTGELFF; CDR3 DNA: TGTGCCAGCAGCTTAAGGGTCCAGGGGCGGAACACCGGGGAGCTGTTTTTT
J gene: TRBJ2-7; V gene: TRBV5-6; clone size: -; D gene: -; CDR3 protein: CASSLGYSGEQYF; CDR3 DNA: TGTGCCAGCAGCTTAGGGTACAGCGGGGAGCAGTACTTC
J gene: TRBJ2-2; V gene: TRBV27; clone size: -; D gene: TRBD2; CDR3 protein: CATRGGLAGATGELFF; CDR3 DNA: TGTGCCACCAGGGGAGGTTTAGCGGGAGCTACCGGGGAGCTGTTTTTT
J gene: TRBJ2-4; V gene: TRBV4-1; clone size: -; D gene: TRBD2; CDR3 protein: CASSQTLAGGRDIQYF; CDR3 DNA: TGCGCCAGCAGCCAAACCCTAGCGGGAGGGAGGGACATTCAGTACTTC
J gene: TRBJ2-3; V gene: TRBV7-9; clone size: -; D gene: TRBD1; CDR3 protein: CASSQGQVTDTQYF; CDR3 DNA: TGTGCCAGCAGCCAAGGACAGGTCACAGATACGCAGTATTTT
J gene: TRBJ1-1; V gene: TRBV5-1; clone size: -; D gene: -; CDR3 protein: CASSLAPGNTEAFF; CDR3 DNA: TGCGCCAGCAGCTTGGCCCCGGGAAACACTGAAGCTTTCTTT
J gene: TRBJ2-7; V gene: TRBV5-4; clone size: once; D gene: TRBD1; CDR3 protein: CASSYPLRDRGPYEQYF; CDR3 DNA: TGTGCCAGCAGCTATCCACTCCGGGACAGGGGACCCTACGAGCAGTACTTC
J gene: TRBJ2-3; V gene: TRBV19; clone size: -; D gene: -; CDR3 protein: CASSRLTDTQYF; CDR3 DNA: TGTGCCAGTAGCAGACTCACAGATACGCAGTATTTT
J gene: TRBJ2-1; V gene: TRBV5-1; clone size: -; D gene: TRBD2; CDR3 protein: CASSLGRGEYNEQFF; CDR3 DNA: TGCGCCAGCAGCTTGGGGCGGGGGGAGTACAATGAGCAGTTCTTC
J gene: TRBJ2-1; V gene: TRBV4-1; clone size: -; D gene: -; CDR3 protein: CASSQSAIGARNGEQFF; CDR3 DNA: TGCGCCAGCAGCCAGTCTGCTATTGGGGCGCGCAACGGTGAGCAGTTCTTC
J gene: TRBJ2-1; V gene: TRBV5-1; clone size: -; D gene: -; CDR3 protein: CASSLPQGTAGAEQFF; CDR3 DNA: TGCGCCAGCAGCTTGCCCCAGGGTACGGCGGGGGCTGAGCAGTTCTTC
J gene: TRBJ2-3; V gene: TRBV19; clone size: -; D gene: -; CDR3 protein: CASSQVDWREGTSTDTQYF; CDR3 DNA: TGTGCCAGTAGTCAGGTGGACTGGCGAGAAGGAACTAGCACAGATACGCAGTATTTT
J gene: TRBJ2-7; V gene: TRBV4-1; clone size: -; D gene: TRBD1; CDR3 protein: CASSQDTGQGRYEQYF; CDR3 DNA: TGCGCCAGCAGCCAAGATACGGGACAGGGGCGGTACGAGCAGTACTTC
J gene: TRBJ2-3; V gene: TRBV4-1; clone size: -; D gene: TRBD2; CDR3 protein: CASRLAGGRSTDTQYF; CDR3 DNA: TGCGCCAGCAGGCTAGCGGGGGGAAGGAGCACAGATACGCAGTATTTT
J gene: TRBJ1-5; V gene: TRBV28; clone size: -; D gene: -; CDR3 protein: CASSFGLDRHSNQPQHF; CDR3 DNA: TGTGCCAGCAGTTTTGGGTTGGACAGACATTCCAATCAGCCCCAGCATTTT
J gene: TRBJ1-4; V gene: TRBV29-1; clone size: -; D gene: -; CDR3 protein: CSVGGQGEKLFF; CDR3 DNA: TGCAGCGTTGGGGGGCAGGGTGAAAAACTGTTTTTT
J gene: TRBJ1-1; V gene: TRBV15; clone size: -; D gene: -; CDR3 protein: CATSRERQINTEAFF; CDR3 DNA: TGTGCCACCAGCAGAGAGAGACAGATCAACACTGAAGCTTTCTTT
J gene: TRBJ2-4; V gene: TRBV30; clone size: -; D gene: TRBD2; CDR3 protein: CAWSAGLAGGWDIQYF; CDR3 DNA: TGTGCCTGGAGTGCCGGACTAGCGGGGGGTTGGGACATTCAGTACTTC
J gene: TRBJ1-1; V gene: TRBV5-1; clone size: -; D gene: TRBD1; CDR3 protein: CASRWGTGNTEAFF; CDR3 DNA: TGCGCCAGCAGGTGGGGGACAGGGAACACTGAAGCTTTCTTT